Here is one T cell receptor (beta chain) with its context. The method was immunoSEQ multiplex PCR; TCRdb's version includes in-frame clones alone and lacks a portion of them. The data hold about 100,000 clones, with 90% observed a single time. The data originate from a study of Tregs in tolerant kidney transplant recipients. This sequence originates from a human donor who received a combined kidney and bone marrow transplant. This sample comprised CD4+ T cells from blood, obtained before the transplant.

This CDR3 reads CASSVGTVTYGYTF. The CDR3 DNA sequence: TGTGCCAGCAGCGTCGGGACAGTGACCTATGGCTACACCTTC. This chain connects TRBV5-4 to TRBJ1-2, with TRBD1 identical over 7 bases. V dropped 4 bases and J dropped 4; count of bases not matched to a gene: 7. The CDR3 loop spans 14 amino acids. Germline CDR1 SGHNT, CDR2 YYREEE (reference sequence). The full variable domain, completed using reference TRBV5-4 and TRBJ1-2, is ETGVTQSPTHLIKTRGQQVTLRCSSQSGHNTVSWYQQALGQGPQFIFQYYREEENGRGNFPPRFSGLQFPNYSSELNVNALELDDSALYLCASSVGTVTYGYTFGSGTRLTVV.